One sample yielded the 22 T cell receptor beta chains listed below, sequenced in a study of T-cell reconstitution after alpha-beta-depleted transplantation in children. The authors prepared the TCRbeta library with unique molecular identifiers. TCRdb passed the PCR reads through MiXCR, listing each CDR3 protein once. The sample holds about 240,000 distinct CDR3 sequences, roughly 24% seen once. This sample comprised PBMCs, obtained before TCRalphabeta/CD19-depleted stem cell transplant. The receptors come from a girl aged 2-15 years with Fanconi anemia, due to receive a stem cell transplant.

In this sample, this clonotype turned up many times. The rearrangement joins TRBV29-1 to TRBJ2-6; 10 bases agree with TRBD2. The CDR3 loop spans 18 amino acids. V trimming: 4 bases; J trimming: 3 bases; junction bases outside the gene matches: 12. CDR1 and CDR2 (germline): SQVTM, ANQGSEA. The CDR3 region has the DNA TGCAGCGTTGGGCACGGACTAGCGGAGTTCAGTGGGGCCAACGTCCTGACTTTC. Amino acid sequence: CSVGHGLAEFSGANVLTF.

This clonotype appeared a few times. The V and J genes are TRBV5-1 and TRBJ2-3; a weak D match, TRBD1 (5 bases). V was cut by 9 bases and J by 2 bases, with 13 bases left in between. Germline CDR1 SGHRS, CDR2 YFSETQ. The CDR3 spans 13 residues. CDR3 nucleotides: TGCGCCACCAGGGAAGGGGCCACAGATACGCAGTATTTT. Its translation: CATREGATDTQYF.

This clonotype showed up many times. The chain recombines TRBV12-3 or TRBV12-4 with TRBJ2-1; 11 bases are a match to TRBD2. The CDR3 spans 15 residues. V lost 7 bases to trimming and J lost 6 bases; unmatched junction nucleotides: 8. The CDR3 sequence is CASIFRGLAVNEQFF. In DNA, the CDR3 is TGTGCCAGCATCTTCCGGGGACTAGCGGTCAATGAGCAGTTCTTC.

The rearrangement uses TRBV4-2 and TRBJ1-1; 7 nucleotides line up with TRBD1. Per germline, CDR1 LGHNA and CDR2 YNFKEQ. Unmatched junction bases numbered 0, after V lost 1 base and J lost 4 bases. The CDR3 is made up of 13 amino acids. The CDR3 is CASSQGQGTEAFF. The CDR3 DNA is TGTGCCAGCAGCCAAGGACAGGGCACTGAAGCTTTCTTT.

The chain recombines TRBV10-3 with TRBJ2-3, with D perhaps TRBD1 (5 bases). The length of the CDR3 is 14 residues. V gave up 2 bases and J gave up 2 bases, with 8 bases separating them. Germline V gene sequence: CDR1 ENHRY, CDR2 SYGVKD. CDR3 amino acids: CAISETGYTDTQYF. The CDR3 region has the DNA TGTGCCATCAGTGAGACAGGCTACACAGATACGCAGTATTTT.

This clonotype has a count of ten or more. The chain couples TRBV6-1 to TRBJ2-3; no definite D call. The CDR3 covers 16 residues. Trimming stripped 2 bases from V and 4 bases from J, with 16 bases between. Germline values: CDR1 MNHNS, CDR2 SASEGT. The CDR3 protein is CASSEIEWLAADTQYF. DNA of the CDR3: TGTGCCAGCAGTGAAATCGAATGGTTGGCGGCAGATACGCAGTATTTT.

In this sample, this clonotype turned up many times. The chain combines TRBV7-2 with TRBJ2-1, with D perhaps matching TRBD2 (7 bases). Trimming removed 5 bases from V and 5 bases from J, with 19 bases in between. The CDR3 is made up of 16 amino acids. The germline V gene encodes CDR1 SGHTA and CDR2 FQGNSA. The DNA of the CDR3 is TGTGCCAGCAGCCAGATAAAGGGGGGGAGGAACAATGAGCAGTTCTTC. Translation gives CASSQIKGGRNNEQFF. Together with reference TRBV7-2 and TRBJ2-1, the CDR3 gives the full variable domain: GAGVSQSPSNKVTEKGKDVELRCDPISGHTALYWYRQSLGQGLEFLIYFQGNSAPDKSGLPSDRFSAERTGGSVSTLTIQRTQQEDSAVYLCASSQIKGGRNNEQFFGPGTRLTVL.

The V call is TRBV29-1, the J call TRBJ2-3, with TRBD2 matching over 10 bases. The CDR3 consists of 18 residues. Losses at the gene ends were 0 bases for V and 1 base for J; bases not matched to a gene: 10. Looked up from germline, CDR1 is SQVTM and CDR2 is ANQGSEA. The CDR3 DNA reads TGCAGCGTTGAAGATAGGGTAGACCTAGCGGGAGGCACAGATACGCAGTATTTT. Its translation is CSVEDRVDLAGGTDTQYF.

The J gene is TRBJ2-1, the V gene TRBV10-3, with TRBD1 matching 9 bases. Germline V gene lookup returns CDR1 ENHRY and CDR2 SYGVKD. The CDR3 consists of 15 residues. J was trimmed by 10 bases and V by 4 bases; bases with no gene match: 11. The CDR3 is CAISGAGTGPVEQFF. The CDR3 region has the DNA TGTGCCATCAGTGGGGCCGGGACAGGGCCCGTCGAGCAGTTCTTC.

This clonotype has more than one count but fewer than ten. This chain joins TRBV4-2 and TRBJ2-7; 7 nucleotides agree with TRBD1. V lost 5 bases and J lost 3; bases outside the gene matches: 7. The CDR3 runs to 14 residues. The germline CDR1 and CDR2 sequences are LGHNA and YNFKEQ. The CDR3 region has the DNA TGTGCCAGCAGCATCCGGGACAGATTCTACGAGCAGTACTTC. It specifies CASSIRDRFYEQYF.

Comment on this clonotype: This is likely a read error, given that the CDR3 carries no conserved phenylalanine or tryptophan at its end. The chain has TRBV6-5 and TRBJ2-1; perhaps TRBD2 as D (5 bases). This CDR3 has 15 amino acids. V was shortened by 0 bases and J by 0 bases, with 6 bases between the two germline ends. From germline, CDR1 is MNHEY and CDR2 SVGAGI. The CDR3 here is CASSYSEVSYNEQFL. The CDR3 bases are TGTGCCAGCAGTTACTCGGAGGTCTCCTACAATGAGCAGTTCTTA.

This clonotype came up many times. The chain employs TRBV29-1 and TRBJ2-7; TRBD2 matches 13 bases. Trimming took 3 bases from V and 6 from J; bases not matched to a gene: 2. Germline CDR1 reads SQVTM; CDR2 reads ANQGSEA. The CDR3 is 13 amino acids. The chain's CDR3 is CSVETSGRLEQYF. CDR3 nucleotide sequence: TGCAGCGTTGAGACTAGCGGGAGGCTCGAGCAGTACTTC.

CDR3 region: CASSQGQGGGETQYF. The CDR3 nucleotides are TGTGCCAGCTCACAGGGACAGGGAGGTGGTGAGACCCAGTACTTC. The chain recombines TRBV18 with TRBJ2-5; 9 bases agree with TRBD1. This CDR3 region has 15 residues. V lost 4 bases, J lost 5 bases, and 8 bases stayed unmatched. The germline gives CDR1 KGHSH, CDR2 LQKENI.

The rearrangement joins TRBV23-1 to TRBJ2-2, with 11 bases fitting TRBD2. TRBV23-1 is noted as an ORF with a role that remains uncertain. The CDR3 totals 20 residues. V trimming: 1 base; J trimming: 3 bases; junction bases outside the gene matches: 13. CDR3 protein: CASSQYTSGRTRRHTGELFF. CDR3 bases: TGCGCCAGCAGTCAATACACTAGCGGGAGAACGCGGCGCCACACCGGGGAGCTGTTTTTT.

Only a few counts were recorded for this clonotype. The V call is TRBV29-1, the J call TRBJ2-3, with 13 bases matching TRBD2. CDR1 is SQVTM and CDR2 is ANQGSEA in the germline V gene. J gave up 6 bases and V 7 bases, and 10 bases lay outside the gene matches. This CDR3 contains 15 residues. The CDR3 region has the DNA TGCAGCGCTCCGGGACTAGCGGGATATGGGGATACGCAGTATTTT. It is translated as CSAPGLAGYGDTQYF.

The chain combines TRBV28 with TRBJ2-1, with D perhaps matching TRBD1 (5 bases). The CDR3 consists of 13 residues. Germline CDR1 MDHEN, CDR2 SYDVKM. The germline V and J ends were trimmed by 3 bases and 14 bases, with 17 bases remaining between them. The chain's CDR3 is CASSFSPMSGKFF. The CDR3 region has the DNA TGTGCCAGCAGTTTTTCCCCGATGTCAGGGAAGTTCTTC.

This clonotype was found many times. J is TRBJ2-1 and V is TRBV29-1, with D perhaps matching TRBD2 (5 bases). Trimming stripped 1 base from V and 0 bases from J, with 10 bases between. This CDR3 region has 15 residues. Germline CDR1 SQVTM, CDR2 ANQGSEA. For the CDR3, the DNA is TGCAGCGTTGAAGGTGGGAGAGGCTCCTACAATGAGCAGTTCTTC. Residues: CSVEGGRGSYNEQFF.

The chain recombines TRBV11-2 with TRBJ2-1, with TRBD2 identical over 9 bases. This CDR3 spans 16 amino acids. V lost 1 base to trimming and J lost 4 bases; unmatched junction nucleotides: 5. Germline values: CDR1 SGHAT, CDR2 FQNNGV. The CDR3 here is CASSLVGGGVYNEQFF. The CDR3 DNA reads TGTGCCAGCAGCTTAGTTGGCGGGGGGGTGTACAATGAGCAGTTCTTC. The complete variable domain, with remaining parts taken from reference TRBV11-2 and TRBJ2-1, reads EAGVAQSPRYKIIEKRQSVAFWCNPISGHATLYWYQQILGQGPKLLIQFQNNGVVDDSQLPKDRFSAERLKGVDSTLKIQPAKLEDSAVYLCASSLVGGGVYNEQFFGPGTRLTVL.

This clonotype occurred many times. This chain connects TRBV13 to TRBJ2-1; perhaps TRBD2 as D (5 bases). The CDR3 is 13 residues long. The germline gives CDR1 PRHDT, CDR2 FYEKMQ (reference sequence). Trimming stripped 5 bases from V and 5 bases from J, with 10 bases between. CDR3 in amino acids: CASSGSADNEQFF. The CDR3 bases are TGTGCCAGCAGCGGGTCAGCGGACAATGAGCAGTTCTTC.

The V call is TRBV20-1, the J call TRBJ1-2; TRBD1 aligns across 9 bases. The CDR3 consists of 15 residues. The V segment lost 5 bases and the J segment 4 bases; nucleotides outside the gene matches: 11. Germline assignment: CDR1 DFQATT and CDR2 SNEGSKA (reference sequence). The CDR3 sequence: CSARTGDVKSYGYTF. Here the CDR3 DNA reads TGCAGTGCTCGGACAGGGGATGTGAAATCCTATGGCTACACCTTC.

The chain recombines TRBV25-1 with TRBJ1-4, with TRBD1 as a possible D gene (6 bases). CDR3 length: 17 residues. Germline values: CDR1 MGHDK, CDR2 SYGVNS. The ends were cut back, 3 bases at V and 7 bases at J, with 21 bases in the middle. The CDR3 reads CASSDRPVGGFGEKLFF. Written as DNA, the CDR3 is TGTGCCAGCAGTGACCGTCCTGTCGGGGGCTTTGGTGAAAAACTGTTTTTT.

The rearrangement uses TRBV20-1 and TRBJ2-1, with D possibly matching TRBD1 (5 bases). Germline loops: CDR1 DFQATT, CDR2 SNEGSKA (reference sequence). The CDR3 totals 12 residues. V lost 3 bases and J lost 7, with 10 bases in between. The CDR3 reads CSARQSGNEQFF. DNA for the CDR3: TGCAGTGCTAGGCAGTCAGGGAATGAGCAGTTCTTC.